This paragraph reports one T cell receptor (beta chain). The protocol was immunoSEQ multiplex PCR, while the TCRdb copy is restricted to in-frame clones and leaves out a portion. The data hold approximately 150,000 clones, with about nine tenths observed a single time. The data stem from a study of control samples from healthy donors and cancer patients. Trimming pared 2 bases from V and 2 bases from J, leaving 14 bases between. The CDR3 contains 15 residues. From germline, CDR1 is SGHRS and CDR2 YFSETQ. Material for sequencing was blood. The clonotype comes from a man between 25 and 39 years old in good health. The V gene is TRBV5-1, the J gene TRBJ2-7, with a weak D call TRBD2 (7 bases). The CDR3 nucleotides are TGCGCCAGCAGCTTTCAACGCGGGGGCACCTACGAGCAGTACTTC. Protein sequence: CASSFQRGGTYEQYF.